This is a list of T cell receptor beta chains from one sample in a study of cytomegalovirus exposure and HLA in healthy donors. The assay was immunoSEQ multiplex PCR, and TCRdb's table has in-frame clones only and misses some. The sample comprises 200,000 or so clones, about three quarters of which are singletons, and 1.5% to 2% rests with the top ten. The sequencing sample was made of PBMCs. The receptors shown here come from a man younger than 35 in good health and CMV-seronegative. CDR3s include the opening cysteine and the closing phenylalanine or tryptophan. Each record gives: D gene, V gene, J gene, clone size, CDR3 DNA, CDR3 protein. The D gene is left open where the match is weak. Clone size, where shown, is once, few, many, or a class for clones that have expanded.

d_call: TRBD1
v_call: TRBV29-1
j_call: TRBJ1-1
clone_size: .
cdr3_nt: TGCAGCGTTGAAAGACAGGGATTAAGGACTGAAGCTTTCTTT
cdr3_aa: CSVERQGLRTEAFF

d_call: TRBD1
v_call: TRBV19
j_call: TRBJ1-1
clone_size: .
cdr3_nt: TGTGCCAGTAGTATCGGACAGGGACCGAACACTGAAGCTTTCTTT
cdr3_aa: CASSIGQGPNTEAFF

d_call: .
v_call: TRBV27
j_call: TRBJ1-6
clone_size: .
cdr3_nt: TGTGCCAGCAGTCAACAGTATTCACCCCTCCACTTT
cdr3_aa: CASSQQYSPLHF

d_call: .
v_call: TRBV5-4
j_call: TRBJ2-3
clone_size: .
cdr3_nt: TGTGCCAGCAGCTTGCTCGGCGGGAGCACAGATACGCAGTATTTT
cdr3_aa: CASSLLGGSTDTQYF

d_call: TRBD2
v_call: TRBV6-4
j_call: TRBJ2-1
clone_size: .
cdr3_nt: TGTGCCAGCAGTGACCCCGGGACTAGCGGGGGAGAACCCAAGACGCACAATGAGCAGTTCTTC
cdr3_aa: CASSDPGTSGGEPKTHNEQFF

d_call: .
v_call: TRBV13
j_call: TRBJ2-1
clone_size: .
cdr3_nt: TGTGCCAGCAGCTTGGATAGGGGCCCCGAGCAGTTCTTC
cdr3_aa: CASSLDRGPEQFF

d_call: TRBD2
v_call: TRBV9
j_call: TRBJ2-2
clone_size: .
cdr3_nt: TGTGCCAGCAGCGAGCGGACTAGCGGCGCGAACACCGGGGAGCTGTTTTTT
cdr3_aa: CASSERTSGANTGELFF

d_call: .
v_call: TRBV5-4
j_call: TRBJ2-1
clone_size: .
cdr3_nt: TGTGCCAGCAGCTTGACGCAGGAAGGTGAGCAGTTCTTC
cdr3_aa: CASSLTQEGEQFF

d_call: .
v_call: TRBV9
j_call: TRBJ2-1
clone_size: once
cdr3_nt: TGTGCCAGCAGCGCCCTCGGGTCTTCCCACAATGAGCAGTTCTTC
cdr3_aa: CASSALGSSHNEQFF

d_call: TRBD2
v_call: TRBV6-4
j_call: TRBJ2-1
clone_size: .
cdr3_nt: TGTGCCAGCAGGCCGAAAAGCGGGAGCTCCTACAATGAGCAGTTCTTC
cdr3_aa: CASRPKSGSSYNEQFF

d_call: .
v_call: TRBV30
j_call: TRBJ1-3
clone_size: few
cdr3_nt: TGTGCCTGGACGGCGGGAAACTCTGGAAACACCATATATTTT
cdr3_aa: CAWTAGNSGNTIYF

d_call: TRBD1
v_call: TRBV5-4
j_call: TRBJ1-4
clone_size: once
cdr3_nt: TGTGCCAGCAGCGCAGAACAGGGGAAAACTAATGAAAAACTGTTTTTT
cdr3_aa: CASSAEQGKTNEKLFF

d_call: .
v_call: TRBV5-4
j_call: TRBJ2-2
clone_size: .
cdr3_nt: TGTGCCAGCAGCTTTATGACGGAGCCCGGGGAGCTGTTTTTT
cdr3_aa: CASSFMTEPGELFF

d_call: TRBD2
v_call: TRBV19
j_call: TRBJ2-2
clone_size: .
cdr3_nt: TGTGCCAGTAGGGTGGCGGGGGGGACCGGGGAGCTGTTTTTT
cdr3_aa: CASRVAGGTGELFF

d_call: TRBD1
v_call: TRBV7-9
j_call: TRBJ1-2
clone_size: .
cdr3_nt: TGTGCCAGCAGCTTTTCCAAGGGACAGATAAATAACCTAATCTATGGCTACACCTTC
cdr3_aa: CASSFSKGQINNLIYGYTF

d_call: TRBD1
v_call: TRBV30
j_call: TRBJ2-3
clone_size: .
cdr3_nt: TGTGCCTGGGACACGGGGGACAGGTTCACAGATACGCAGTATTTT
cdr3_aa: CAWDTGDRFTDTQYF

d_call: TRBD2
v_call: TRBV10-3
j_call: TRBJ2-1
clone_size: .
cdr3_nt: TGTGCCATCAGGGGTTCCGTAGCGGGAGGGTACGATGAGCAGTTCTTC
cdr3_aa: CAIRGSVAGGYDEQFF

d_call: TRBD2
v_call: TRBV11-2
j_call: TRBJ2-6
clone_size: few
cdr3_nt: TGTGCCAGCAGCTTAGGGCTAGCGGGGGGATTCTCTGGGGCCAACGTCCTGACTTTC
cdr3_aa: CASSLGLAGGFSGANVLTF

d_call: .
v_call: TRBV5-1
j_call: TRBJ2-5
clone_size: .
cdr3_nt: TGCGCCAGCAGCTTGATAACAGGCCAAGAGACCCAGTACTTC
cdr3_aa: CASSLITGQETQYF

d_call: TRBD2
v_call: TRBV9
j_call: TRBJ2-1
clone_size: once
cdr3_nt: TGTGCCAGCAGCGCGGGGGGAGACCGGTACAATGAGCAGTTCTTC
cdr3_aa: CASSAGGDRYNEQFF

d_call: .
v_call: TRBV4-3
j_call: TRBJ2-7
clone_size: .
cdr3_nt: TGCGCCAGCAGCCAGGGACTTGCCTACGAGCAGTACTTC
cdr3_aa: CASSQGLAYEQYF

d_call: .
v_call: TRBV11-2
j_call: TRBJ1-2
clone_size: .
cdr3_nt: TGTGCCAGCAGCTCCAGAAACTATGGCTACACCTTC
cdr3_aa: CASSSRNYGYTF

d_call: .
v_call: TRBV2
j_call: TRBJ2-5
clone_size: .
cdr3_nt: TGTGCCAGCGGTCTTAGCCGGGAGACCCAGTACTTC
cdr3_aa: CASGLSRETQYF

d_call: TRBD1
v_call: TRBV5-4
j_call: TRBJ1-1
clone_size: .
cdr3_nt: TGTGCCAGCAGCTACCAGGGGGGCACTGAAGCTTTCTTT
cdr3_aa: CASSYQGGTEAFF

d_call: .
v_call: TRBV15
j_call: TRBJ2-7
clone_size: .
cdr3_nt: TGTGCCACCAGCAGAGATCGGGCAGGGGAGGGCGAGCAGTACTTC
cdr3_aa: CATSRDRAGEGEQYF

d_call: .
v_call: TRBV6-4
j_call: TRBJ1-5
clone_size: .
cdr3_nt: TGTGCCAGCAGTGACCCCTATCCATGGACTCGGGGAAGCAGCAATCAGCCCCAGCATTTT
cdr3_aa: CASSDPYPWTRGSSNQPQHF

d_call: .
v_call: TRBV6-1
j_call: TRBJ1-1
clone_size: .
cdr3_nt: TGTGCCAGCAGAGAATTGGAGCGGAGGGCTTTCTTT
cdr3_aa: CASRELERRAFF

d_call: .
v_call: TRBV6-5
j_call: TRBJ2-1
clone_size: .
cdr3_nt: TGTGCCAGCAGTTACTCGCCTAGCGATGGTGAGCAGTTCTTC
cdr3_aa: CASSYSPSDGEQFF

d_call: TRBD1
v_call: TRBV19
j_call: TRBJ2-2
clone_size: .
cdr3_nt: TGTGCCAGTAGTTGGACAGGGGGAAACACCGGGGAGCTGTTTTTT
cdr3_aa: CASSWTGGNTGELFF

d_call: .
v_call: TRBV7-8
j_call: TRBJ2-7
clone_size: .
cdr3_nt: TGTGCCAACAGCTTCCAGGGGACCCTGCTCTACGAGCAGTACTTC
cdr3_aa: CANSFQGTLLYEQYF

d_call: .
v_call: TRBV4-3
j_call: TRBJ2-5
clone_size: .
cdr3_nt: TGCGCCAGCAGCCATGGGGACTACCAAGAGACCCAGTACTTC
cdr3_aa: CASSHGDYQETQYF

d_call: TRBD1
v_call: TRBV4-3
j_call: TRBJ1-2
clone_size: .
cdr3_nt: TGCGCCAGCAGCCAAGATCGTGGGACAGGGAATGGCTACACCTTC
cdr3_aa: CASSQDRGTGNGYTF

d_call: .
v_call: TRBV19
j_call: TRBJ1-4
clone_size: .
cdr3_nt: TGTGCCAGTAGTATTCTGTCTGCAACTAATGAAAAACTGTTTTTT
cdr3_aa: CASSILSATNEKLFF

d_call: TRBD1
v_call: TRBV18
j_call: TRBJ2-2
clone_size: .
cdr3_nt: TGTGCCAGCTCACCTCAGGACAGGGGGCCCGGGGAGCTGTTTTTT
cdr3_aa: CASSPQDRGPGELFF

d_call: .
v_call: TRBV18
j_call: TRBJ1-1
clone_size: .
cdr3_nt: TGTGCCAGCTCACCAGGGGCAGGGGAAGCTTTCTTT
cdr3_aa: CASSPGAGEAFF

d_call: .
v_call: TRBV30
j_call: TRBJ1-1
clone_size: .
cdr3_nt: TGTGCCTGGATCGCAGGGGCCCGATTGCACACTGAAGCTTTCTTT
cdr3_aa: CAWIAGARLHTEAFF

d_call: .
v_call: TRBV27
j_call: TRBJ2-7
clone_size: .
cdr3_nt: TGTGCCAGCAGTTTAAGTCGGTCCCAGCAGGTGTTGTACGAGCAGTACTTC
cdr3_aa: CASSLSRSQQVLYEQYF

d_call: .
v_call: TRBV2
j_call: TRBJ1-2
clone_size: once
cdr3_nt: TGTGCCAGCAGTGAGGCAGACTATGGCTACACCTTC
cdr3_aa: CASSEADYGYTF

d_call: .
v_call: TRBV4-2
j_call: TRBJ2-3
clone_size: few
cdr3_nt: TGTGCCAGCAGCCAAAGTAGCCAACAAGTTATAAGCACAGATACGCAGTATTTT
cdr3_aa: CASSQSSQQVISTDTQYF

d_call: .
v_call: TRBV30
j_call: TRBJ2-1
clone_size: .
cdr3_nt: TGTGCCTGGACTCAGAAAGTCGTTAGGACTCCCTCCTACAATGAGCAGTTCTTC
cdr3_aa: CAWTQKVVRTPSYNEQFF

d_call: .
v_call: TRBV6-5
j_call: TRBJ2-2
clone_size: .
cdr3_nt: TGTGCCAGCAGCTGGACACCACCGCCCGGGGAGCTGTTTTTT
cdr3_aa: CASSWTPPPGELFF

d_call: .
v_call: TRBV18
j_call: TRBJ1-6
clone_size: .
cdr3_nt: TGTGCCAGCTCACCGGGTCTGTTGGGCAGTTCACCCCTCCACTTT
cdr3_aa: CASSPGLLGSSPLHF